This T cell receptor beta chain is from a study of early T cells in non-severe SARS-CoV-2 infection. Study in general: The sequenced material was bulk RNA from unsorted whole blood, and its chains were unpaired. Notes on the study in general: Clonotype matching in VDJdb favored anti-spike CD8 responses and did not capture private and CD4 specificities.

V dropped 0 bases and J dropped 1 base, with 6 bases sitting between them. The CDR3 totals 13 residues. The germline gives CDR1 GTSNPN, CDR2 SVGIG (reference sequence). Unique molecular identifiers tagged individual cDNA molecules. TCRdb reprocessed the 5' RACE reads with MiXCR, giving one entry per CDR3 protein. The repertoire has some 36,000 distinct CDR3 sequences, under 8% of them found once; the top ten carry about 5.5%. This clonotype was recorded many times. Its antigen is undetermined. Sample: whole blood. The source of this sequence is an adult who was a healthcare worker with PCR-confirmed SARS-CoV-2 infection or an uninfected control (not recorded which). V is TRBV30 and J is TRBJ1-1; no reliable D call. The CDR3 here is CAWSVSANTEAFF. CDR3 nucleotides: TGTGCCTGGAGTGTCTCAGCGAACACTGAAGCTTTCTTT.